The 26 T cell receptor beta chains given below trace back to one sample, sequenced in a study of T cells in Graves' hyperthyroidism and ophthalmopathy. TCR beta CDR3 sequences were amplified from RNA transcripts. The TCR CDR3 was amplified in a first-round RT-PCR using the HTBI primer set. In TCRdb, the multiplex PCR reads were re-called with MiXCR into one record per CDR3 protein. The table lists about 610,000 distinct CDR3 sequences, roughly 50% of them singletons. Sample: peripheral blood or thyroid tissue (not recorded which). These receptors all stem from a woman under 30 with Graves' hyperthyroidism.

The chain combines TRBV5-1 with TRBJ2-7, with D unclear. CDR3 size: 12 residues. The germline gives CDR1 SGHRS, CDR2 YFSETQ. V shed 2 bases and J shed 4 bases, with 7 bases lying between them. The CDR3 spells CASSFVEYEQYF. In nucleotides, the CDR3 is TGCGCCAGCAGCTTTGTAGAATACGAGCAGTACTTC.

The V gene is TRBV29-1, the J gene TRBJ2-5, with a weak D call TRBD2 (5 bases). The CDR3 runs to 12 residues. CDR1 is SQVTM and CDR2 is ANQGSEA in the germline V gene. The V end was cut by 8 bases, the J end by 4 bases, with 14 bases between. The CDR3 DNA follows: TGCAGCTCACCCTTTGAGGGAGAGACCCAGTACTTC. Protein sequence: CSSPFEGETQYF.

V gene TRBV29-1 combines with J gene TRBJ1-2, with 8 bases identical to TRBD1. The trim removed 4 bases at V and 4 bases at J, leaving 2 bases unmatched. There are 12 residues in the CDR3. Germline V gene data show CDR1 as SQVTM and CDR2 as ANQGSEA. The CDR3 DNA sequence: TGCAGCGTTGCAGGGGGCACCTATGGCTACACCTTC. Its translation: CSVAGGTYGYTF.

This clonotype showed up many times. The chain joins TRBV20-1 to TRBJ2-7, with 8 bases that match TRBD1. The CDR3 contains 16 residues. Germline CDR1 DFQATT, CDR2 SNEGSKA (reference sequence). The ends lost 2 bases at V and 6 bases at J; junction bases unmatched: 15. CDR3: CSARTYGWTGNTEQYF. The CDR3 DNA sequence: TGCAGTGCTAGAACATATGGGTGGACAGGGAATACCGAGCAGTACTTC.

At least ten counts were recorded for this clonotype. The rearrangement links TRBV10-3 to TRBJ2-5, with 10 bases lining up with TRBD1. Germline lookup yields CDR1 ENHRY and CDR2 SYGVKD. V was clipped by 2 bases and J by 1 base; unmatched bases: 7. This CDR3 contains 17 residues. CDR3 DNA: TGTGCCATCAGTGAGCCGGGACAGGGGAGTATCCAAGAGACCCAGTACTTC. This encodes CAISEPGQGSIQETQYF.

The CDR3: CASKPKGHQETQYF. The CDR3 coding sequence is TGTGCCAGCAAACCGAAGGGACATCAAGAGACCCAGTACTTC. The chain employs TRBV2 and TRBJ2-5; tentatively, D is TRBD1 (6 bases). This CDR3 is built from 14 residues. V was trimmed by 7 bases and J by 2 bases, leaving 14 bases between them. Germline V gene lookup returns CDR1 SNHLY and CDR2 FYNNEI.

Notes on this clonotype: It may be a read error: a sequence one base away is much more abundant. The chain links TRBV6-2 or TRBV6-3 to TRBJ2-7; 8 bases are shared with TRBD2. The germline V gene encodes CDR1 MNHEY and CDR2 SVGEGT. CDR3 length: 16 residues. The V segment lost 10 bases and the J segment 5 bases; nucleotides outside the gene matches: 19. CDR3 in amino acids: CATAQTSASQVHEQYF. CDR3 DNA: TGTGCCACCGCTCAGACTAGCGCATCCCAAGTCCACGAGCAGTACTTC.

The chain is built from TRBV7-2 and TRBJ2-2, with 10 bases matching TRBD1. The germline V gene encodes CDR1 SGHTA and CDR2 FQGNSA. The ends lost 8 bases at V and 6 bases at J; junction bases unmatched: 18. The CDR3 has 18 residues. CDR3 sequence reads: CASSPAGTGARSPGELFF. The CDR3 DNA is TGTGCCAGCTCACCGGCCGGGACAGGGGCGCGGAGCCCCGGGGAGCTGTTTTTT.

The chain carries TRBV24-1 and TRBJ2-7; 7 nucleotides align to TRBD2. Germline CDR1 KGHDR, CDR2 SFDVKD. This CDR3 contains 16 residues. V shed 4 bases and J 7 bases; nucleotides not matched to a gene: 15. CDR3 sequence: CATSDPGTNRNNEQYF. As DNA, the CDR3 is TGTGCCACCAGTGACCCTGGGACTAACCGAAACAATGAGCAGTACTTC.

In this sample, this clonotype turned up many times. The V and J genes are TRBV12-3 or TRBV12-4 and TRBJ1-1, with D maybe TRBD1 (5 bases). The V end was cut by 3 bases, the J end by 6 bases, with 8 bases between. The CDR3 extends over 12 amino acids. The CDR3 DNA is TGTGCCAGCAGTTTGTGGGGCGCTGAAGCTTTCTTT. Translation: CASSLWGAEAFF.

The sample holds a few counts of this clonotype. This is likely a read error, given that the CDR3 carries no conserved phenylalanine or tryptophan at its end. Because the CDR3's place on the DNA is in doubt, the DNA is left out and the CDR3 is given as listed by TCRdb. The genes are TRBV2 and TRBJ2-7; the table's D gene call, TRBD2, was not cross checked with the DNA. CDR1 SNHLY and CDR2 FYNNEI come from the germline V gene. The CDR3 is 9 residues long, ends included. The CDR3 reads CASRERLAG.

The chain recombines TRBV2 with TRBJ2-5; 7 bases line up with TRBD2. After removal of 4 bases from V and 1 base from J, the junction contained 3 bases not matched to a gene. The CDR3 contains 14 residues. From germline, CDR1 is SNHLY and CDR2 FYNNEI. CDR3 sequence: CASSVASGQETQYF. The CDR3 DNA is TGTGCCAGCAGTGTGGCTAGCGGCCAAGAGACCCAGTACTTC.

J is TRBJ1-1 and V is TRBV20-1; D is ambiguous. This CDR3 spans 12 amino acids. Germline CDR1 is DFQATT and CDR2 is SNEGSKA (reference sequence). The CDR3 loop is CSVPGGYTEAFF. CDR3 DNA sequence: TGCAGCGTACCAGGAGGGTACACTGAAGCTTTCTTT.

The rearrangement joins TRBV3-1 to TRBJ1-3; the D is unclear. Germline loops: CDR1 LGHDT, CDR2 YNNKEL (reference sequence). The CDR3 is 13 residues long. The germline V and J ends were trimmed by 2 bases and 1 base, with 3 bases remaining between them. CDR3 nucleotide sequence: TGTGCCAGCAGCCAAATTTCTGGAAACACCATATATTTT. Its translation: CASSQISGNTIYF. Using reference TRBV3-1 and TRBJ1-3 for the parts outside the CDR3, the full variable domain is DTAVSQTPKYLVTQMGNDKSIKCEQNLGHDTMYWYKQDSKKFLKIMFSYNNKELIINETVPNRFSPKSPDKAHLNLHINSLELGDSAVYFCASSQISGNTIYFGEGSWLTVV.

This chain joins TRBV20-1 and TRBJ2-7; 11 bases map to TRBD2. The germline V gene encodes CDR1 DFQATT and CDR2 SNEGSKA (reference sequence). The V gene end was trimmed by 4 bases and the J gene end by 4 bases; junction bases not matched to a gene: 6. The CDR3 has 14 residues. The CDR3 region is CSAMTSGIEYEQYF. CDR3 DNA sequence: TGCAGTGCTATGACTAGCGGGATTGAATACGAGCAGTACTTC.

This clonotype was detected ten times or more. The chain combines TRBV29-1 with TRBJ2-7; 12 bases map to TRBD2. This CDR3 is built from 13 residues. The V segment lost 4 bases and the J segment 5 bases; nucleotides outside the gene matches: 3. Germline V gene data show CDR1 as SQVTM and CDR2 as ANQGSEA. DNA for the CDR3: TGCAGCGTTGGGGCTAGCGGGAGGGACGAGCAGTACTTC. This codes for CSVGASGRDEQYF.

This clonotype was detected ten times or more. This chain joins TRBV7-9 and TRBJ1-1; 7 bases fit TRBD1. CDR3 length: 14 amino acids. Trimming removed 5 bases from V and 1 base from J; junction bases left unmatched: 4. Germline CDR1 is SEHNR and CDR2 is FQNEAQ (reference sequence). The DNA of the CDR3 is TGTGCCAGCAGCCTAGGGGGCTCGAACACTGAAGCTTTCTTT. Translated: CASSLGGSNTEAFF.

This clonotype was detected ten times or more. This chain uses TRBV28 with TRBJ1-5, with TRBD1 matching over 7 bases. The CDR3 is 15 residues long. Germline CDR1 reads MDHEN; CDR2 reads SYDVKM. With 6 bases clipped from V and 0 bases from J, the junction kept 5 bases outside the gene matches. The CDR3 reads CASSGRDSSNQPQHF. The CDR3 DNA sequence: TGTGCCAGCAGCGGCCGGGACAGTAGCAATCAGCCCCAGCATTTT. Full variable domain (missing parts from reference TRBV28 and TRBJ1-5): DVKVTQSSRYLVKRTGEKVFLECVQDMDHENMFWYRQDPGLGLRLIYFSYDVKMKEKGDIPEGYSVSREKKERFSLILESASTNQTSMYLCASSGRDSSNQPQHFGDGTRLSIL.

Note on this clonotype: An end of the junction differs from the germline gene, which may be a read error. The DNA for the CDR3 is TGTGCCATCAGTTCCAACAGGGTCTCTAGAAACACCATATATTTT. Its translation is CAISSNRVSRNTIYF. The chain links TRBV10-3 to TRBJ1-3; D possibly corresponds to TRBD1 (6 bases). The CDR3 has 15 amino acids. Germline lookup yields CDR1 ENHRY and CDR2 SYGVKD.

The V gene is TRBV20-1, the J gene TRBJ1-5; 9 bases are shared with TRBD1. The J segment lost 6 bases and the V segment lost 1 base, leaving 13 bases of the junction unmatched. This CDR3 contains 17 residues. Germline lookup yields CDR1 DFQATT and CDR2 SNEGSKA (reference sequence). CDR3 DNA: TGCAGTGCTAGAGGGGACAGGGTGAGATTTTTAGGTCAGCCCCAGCATTTT. It specifies CSARGDRVRFLGQPQHF.

The rearrangement links TRBV7-2 to TRBJ2-1; D might be TRBD1 (5 bases). The CDR3 consists of 13 residues. Germline loops: CDR1 SGHTA, CDR2 FQGNSA. V was pared by 8 bases and J by 13 bases, with 21 bases between. The CDR3 spells CASRESGSFYQFF. In DNA, the CDR3 is TGTGCCAGCCGAGAGTCAGGGTCTTTCTATCAGTTCTTC.

V and J are TRBV7-9 and TRBJ2-7; D not resolved. The CDR3 runs 12 residues. Trimming removed 5 bases at V and 2 bases at J, with 7 bases between. CDR1 SEHNR and CDR2 FQNEAQ come from the germline V gene (reference sequence). The CDR3 nucleotides are TGTGCCAGCAGCCAGCCCCCCTACGAGCAGTACTTC. This encodes CASSQPPYEQYF.

There are many counts of this clonotype. The chain is built from TRBV29-1 and TRBJ1-1; a possible D gene is TRBD1 (5 bases). Trimming pared 2 bases from V and 1 base from J, leaving 14 bases between. The CDR3 contains 15 residues. Germline V gene data show CDR1 as SQVTM and CDR2 as ANQGSEA. The CDR3 reads CSVEKMGGKNTEAFF. The CDR3 region has the DNA TGCAGCGTTGAAAAAATGGGGGGAAAGAACACTGAAGCTTTCTTT.

The V call is TRBV25-1, the J call TRBJ1-2, with 8 nucleotides matching TRBD1. The germline V gene has CDR1 MGHDK and CDR2 SYGVNS. The CDR3 consists of 13 residues. V was clipped by 6 bases and J by 8 bases; unmatched bases: 8. CDR3 sequence (DNA): TGTGCCAGCAGCCCGACAGGGGAAGTGGGCTACACCTTC. Translation gives CASSPTGEVGYTF.

The table lists this clonotype with many counts. The chain carries TRBV12-3 or TRBV12-4 and TRBJ1-2; D not certain. Trimming removed 5 bases at V and 10 bases at J, with 11 bases between. This CDR3 spans 11 amino acids. This chain's CDR3 is CASSPRLNYTF. Written as DNA, the CDR3 is TGTGCCAGCAGTCCCAGACTAAACTACACCTTC.

A remark on this clonotype: A read error may explain this, as a much larger clone is one base away. V gene TRBV24-1 combines with J gene TRBJ2-2; perhaps TRBD2 as D (6 bases). CDR1 is KGHDR, CDR2 SFDVKD, per germline. The CDR3 extends over 14 amino acids. CDR3 bases: TGTGTCACCGGGGCAGCGGGTCTCGCCGGGGAGCTGTTTTTT. It specifies CVTGAAGLAGELFF.